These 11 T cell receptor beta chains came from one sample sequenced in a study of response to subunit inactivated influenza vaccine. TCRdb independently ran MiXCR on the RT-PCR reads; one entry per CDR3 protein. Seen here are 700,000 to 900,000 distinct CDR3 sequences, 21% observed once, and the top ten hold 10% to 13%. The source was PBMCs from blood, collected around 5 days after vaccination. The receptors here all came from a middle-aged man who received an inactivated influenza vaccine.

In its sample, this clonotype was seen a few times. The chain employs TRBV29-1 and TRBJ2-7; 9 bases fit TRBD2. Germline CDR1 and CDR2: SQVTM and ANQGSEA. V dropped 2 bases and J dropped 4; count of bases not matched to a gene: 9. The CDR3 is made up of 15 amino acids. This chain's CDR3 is CSVEWNGGRGYEQYF. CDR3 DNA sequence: TGCAGCGTTGAATGGAACGGCGGGAGGGGATACGAGCAGTACTTC.

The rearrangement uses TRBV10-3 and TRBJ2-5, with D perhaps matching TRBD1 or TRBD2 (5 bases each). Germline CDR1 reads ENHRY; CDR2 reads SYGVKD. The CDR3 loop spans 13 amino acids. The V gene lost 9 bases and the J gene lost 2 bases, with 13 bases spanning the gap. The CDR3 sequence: CAIGAGLQETQYF. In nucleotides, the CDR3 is TGTGCCATAGGGGCAGGACTTCAAGAGACCCAGTACTTC.

The CDR3 loop reads CASSLFGLAPGELFF. CDR3 nucleotide sequence: TGTGCCAGCAGTTTATTTGGACTAGCGCCCGGGGAGCTGTTTTTT. The chain uses TRBV28 and TRBJ2-2, with TRBD2 identical over 9 bases. The trim removed 1 base at V and 6 bases at J, leaving 3 bases unmatched. The CDR3 loop spans 15 amino acids. The germline gives CDR1 MDHEN, CDR2 SYDVKM.

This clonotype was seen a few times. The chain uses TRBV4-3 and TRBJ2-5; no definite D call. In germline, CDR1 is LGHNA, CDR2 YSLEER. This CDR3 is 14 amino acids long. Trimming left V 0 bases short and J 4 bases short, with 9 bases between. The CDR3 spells CASSQDLGLETQYF. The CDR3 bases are TGCGCCAGCAGCCAAGATCTAGGGCTAGAGACCCAGTACTTC.

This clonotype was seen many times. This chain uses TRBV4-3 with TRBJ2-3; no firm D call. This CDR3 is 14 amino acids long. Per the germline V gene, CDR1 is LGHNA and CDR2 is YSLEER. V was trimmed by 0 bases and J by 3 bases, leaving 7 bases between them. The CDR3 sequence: CASSQDARTDTQYF. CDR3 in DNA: TGCGCCAGCAGCCAAGACGCGAGGACAGATACGCAGTATTTT.

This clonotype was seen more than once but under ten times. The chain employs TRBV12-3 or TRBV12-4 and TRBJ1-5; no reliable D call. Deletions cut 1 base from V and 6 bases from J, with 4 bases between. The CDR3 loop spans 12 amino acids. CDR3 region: CASSLGLQPQHF. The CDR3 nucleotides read TGTGCCAGCAGTTTAGGTCTTCAGCCCCAGCATTTT.

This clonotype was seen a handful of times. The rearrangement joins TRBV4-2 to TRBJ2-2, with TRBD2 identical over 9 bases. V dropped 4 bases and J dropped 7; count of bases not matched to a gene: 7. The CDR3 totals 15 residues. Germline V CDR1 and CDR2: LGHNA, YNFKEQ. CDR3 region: CASSPAGGPDGELFF. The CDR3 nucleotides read TGTGCCAGCAGCCCTGCGGGGGGGCCGGACGGGGAGCTGTTTTTT.

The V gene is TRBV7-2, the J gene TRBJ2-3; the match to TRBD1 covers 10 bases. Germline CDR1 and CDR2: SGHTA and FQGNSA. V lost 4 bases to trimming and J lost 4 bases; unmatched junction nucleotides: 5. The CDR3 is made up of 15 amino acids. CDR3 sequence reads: CASSSDRGQADTQYF. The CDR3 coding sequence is TGTGCCAGCAGCTCAGACAGGGGGCAAGCAGATACGCAGTATTTT.

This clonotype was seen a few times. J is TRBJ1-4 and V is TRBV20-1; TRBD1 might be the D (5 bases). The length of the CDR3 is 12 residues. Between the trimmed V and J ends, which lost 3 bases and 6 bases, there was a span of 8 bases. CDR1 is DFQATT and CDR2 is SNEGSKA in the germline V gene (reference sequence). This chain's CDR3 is CSARGRDEKLFF. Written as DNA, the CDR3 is TGCAGTGCTAGGGGCAGGGATGAAAAACTGTTTTTT.

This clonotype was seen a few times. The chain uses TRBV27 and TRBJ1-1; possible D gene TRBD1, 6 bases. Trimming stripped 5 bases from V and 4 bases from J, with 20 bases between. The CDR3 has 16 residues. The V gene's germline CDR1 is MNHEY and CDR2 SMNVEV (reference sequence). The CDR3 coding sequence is TGTGCCAGCAGTCCTCAGGGGAGGCAGTCGGCCACTGAAGCTTTCTTT. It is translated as CASSPQGRQSATEAFF.

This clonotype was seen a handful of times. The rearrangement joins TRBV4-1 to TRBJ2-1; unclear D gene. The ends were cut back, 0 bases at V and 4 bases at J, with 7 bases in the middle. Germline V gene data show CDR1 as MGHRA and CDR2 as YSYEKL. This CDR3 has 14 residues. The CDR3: CASSQDPLYNEQFF. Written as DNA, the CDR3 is TGCGCCAGCAGCCAAGACCCCCTATACAATGAGCAGTTCTTC.